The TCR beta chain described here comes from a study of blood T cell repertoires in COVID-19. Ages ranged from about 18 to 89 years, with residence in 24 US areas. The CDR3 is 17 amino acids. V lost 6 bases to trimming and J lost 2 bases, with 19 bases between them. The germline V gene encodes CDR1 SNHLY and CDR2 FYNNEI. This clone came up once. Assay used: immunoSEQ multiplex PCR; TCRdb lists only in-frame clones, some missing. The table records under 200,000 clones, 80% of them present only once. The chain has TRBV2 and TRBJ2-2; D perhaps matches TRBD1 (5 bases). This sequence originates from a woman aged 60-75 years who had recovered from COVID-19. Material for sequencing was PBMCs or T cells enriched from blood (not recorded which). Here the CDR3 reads CASSPPRQSPNTGELFF. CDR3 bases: TGTGCCAGCAGCCCCCCCAGACAGAGCCCAAACACCGGGGAGCTGTTTTTT.